This T cell receptor beta chain was sequenced in a study of T cells after yellow fever vaccination. Findings and caveats of the study: Abundant bulk-population clonotypes could contaminate the FACS-sorted repertoires. Some clonotypes were seen in both the CD4 and the CD8 compartments. These made up a small share and likely arose from convergent recombination. Weaker overall was a secondary response that nonetheless peaked faster, on day 5 versus 15.

TCRdb analysed the 5' RACE reads with MiXCR anew, one entry per CDR3 protein. Of more than 350,000 distinct CDR3 sequences in the sample, more than 9% were seen once. About this clonotype: Its antigen is currently unknown.

V dropped 4 bases and J dropped 5 bases, with 23 bases sitting between them. CDR1 and CDR2 from the germline V gene are SGHRS and YFSETQ. The CDR3 consists of 17 residues. Sequenced material: PBMCs, taken on the day of the first yellow fever vaccination. The rearrangement links TRBV5-1 to TRBJ2-3; TRBD1 is a possible D gene (7 bases). The sequence was obtained from a man between 18 and 29 years old who received the YFV17D yellow fever vaccine. The CDR3 spells CASSDPRDSPGGDTQYF. Here the CDR3 DNA reads TGCGCCAGCAGCGATCCGCGGGACAGCCCAGGGGGAGATACGCAGTATTTT.